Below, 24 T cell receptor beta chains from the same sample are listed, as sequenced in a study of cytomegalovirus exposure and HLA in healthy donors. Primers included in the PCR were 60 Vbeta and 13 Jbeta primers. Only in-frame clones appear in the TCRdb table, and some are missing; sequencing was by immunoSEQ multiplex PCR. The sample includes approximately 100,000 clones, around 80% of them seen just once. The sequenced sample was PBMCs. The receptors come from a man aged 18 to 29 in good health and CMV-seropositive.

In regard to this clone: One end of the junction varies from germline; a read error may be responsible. CDR3 DNA sequence: TGTTCCAGCAGCTTAGCGGACTGGGAGCAGTTCTTC. Its translation is CSSSLADWEQFF. V is TRBV7-9 and J is TRBJ2-1; the D gene is possibly TRBD2 (6 bases). The CDR3 length is 12 residues. Germline CDR1 is SEHNR and CDR2 is FQNEAQ (reference sequence).

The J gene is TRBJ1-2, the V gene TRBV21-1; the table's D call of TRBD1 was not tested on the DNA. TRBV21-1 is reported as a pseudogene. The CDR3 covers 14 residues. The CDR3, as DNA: TGTGCCAGCAGCAACCGGGACAGAGTCTATGGCTACACCTTC. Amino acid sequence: CASSNRDRVYGYTF.

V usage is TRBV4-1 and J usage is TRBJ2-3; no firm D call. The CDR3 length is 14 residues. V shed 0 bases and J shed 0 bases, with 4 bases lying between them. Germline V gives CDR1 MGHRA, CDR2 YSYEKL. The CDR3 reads CASSQDRSTDTQYF. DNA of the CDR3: TGCGCCAGCAGCCAAGACCGTAGCACAGATACGCAGTATTTT.

The CDR3 protein is CASSSQGGTRSGDTQYF. CDR3 nucleotides: TGTGCCAGCAGCTCCCAGGGGGGGACTAGATCAGGAGATACGCAGTATTTT. V gene TRBV7-8 combines with J gene TRBJ2-3; possible D gene TRBD2, 8 bases. Germline CDR1 is SGHVS and CDR2 is FQNEAQ. The CDR3 sequence is 17 residues long. Between the trimmed V and J ends, which lost 4 bases and 5 bases, there was a span of 22 bases.

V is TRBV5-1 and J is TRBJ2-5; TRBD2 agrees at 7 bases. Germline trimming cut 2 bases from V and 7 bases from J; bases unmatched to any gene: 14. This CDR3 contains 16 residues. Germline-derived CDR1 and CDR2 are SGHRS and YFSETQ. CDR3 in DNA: TGCGCCAGCAGCTTTTTTTGGCTAGCGGCCAGGATGACCCAGTACTTC. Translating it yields CASSFFWLAARMTQYF.

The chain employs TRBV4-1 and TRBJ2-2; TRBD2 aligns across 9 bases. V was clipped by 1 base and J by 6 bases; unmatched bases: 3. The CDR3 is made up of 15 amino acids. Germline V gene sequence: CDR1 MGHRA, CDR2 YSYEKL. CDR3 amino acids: CASSQGGGDPGELFF. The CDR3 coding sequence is TGCGCCAGCAGCCAAGGCGGGGGGGATCCCGGGGAGCTGTTTTTT.

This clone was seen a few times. This CDR3 reads CASSAPGQGLETQYF. In DNA form, the CDR3 reads TGTGCCAGCAGCGCTCCGGGACAGGGTTTGGAGACCCAGTACTTC. The rearrangement joins TRBV9 to TRBJ2-5; 9 bases map to TRBD1. The V segment lost 3 bases and the J segment 5 bases; nucleotides outside the gene matches: 8. Germline V lookup: CDR1 SGDLS, CDR2 YYNGEE. The CDR3 covers 15 residues.

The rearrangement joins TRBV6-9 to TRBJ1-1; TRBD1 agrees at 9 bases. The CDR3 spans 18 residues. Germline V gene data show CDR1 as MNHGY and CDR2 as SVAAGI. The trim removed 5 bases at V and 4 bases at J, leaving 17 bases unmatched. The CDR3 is CASSVSGTGSSEGTEAFF. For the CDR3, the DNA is TGTGCCAGCAGTGTTTCCGGGACAGGGTCCTCTGAGGGCACTGAAGCTTTCTTT.

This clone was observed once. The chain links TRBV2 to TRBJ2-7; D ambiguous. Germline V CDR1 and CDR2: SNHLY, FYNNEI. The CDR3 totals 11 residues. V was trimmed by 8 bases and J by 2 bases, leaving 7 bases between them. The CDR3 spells CASLRAYEQYF. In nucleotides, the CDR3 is TGTGCCAGCTTACGGGCCTACGAGCAGTACTTC.

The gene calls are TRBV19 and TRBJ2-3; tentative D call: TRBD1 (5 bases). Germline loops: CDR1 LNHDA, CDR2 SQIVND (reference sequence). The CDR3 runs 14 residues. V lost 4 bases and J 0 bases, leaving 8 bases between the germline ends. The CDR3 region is CASSKTASTDTQYF. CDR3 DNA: TGTGCCAGTAGTAAGACAGCGAGCACAGATACGCAGTATTTT. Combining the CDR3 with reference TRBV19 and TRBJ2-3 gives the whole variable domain DGGITQSPKYLFRKEGQNVTLSCEQNLNHDAMYWYRQDPGQGLRLIYYSQIVNDFQKGDIAEGYSVSREKKESFPLTVTSAQKNPTAFYLCASSKTASTDTQYFGPGTRLTVL.

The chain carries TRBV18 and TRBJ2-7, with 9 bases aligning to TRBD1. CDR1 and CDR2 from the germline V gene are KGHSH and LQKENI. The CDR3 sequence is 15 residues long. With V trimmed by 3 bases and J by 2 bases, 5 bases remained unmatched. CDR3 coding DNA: TGTGCCAGCTCACCTGGGACAGGGTCTACCTACGAGCAGTACTTC. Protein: CASSPGTGSTYEQYF. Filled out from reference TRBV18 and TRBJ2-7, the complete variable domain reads NAGVMQNPRHLVRRRGQEARLRCSPMKGHSHVYWYRQLPEEGLKFMVYLQKENIIDESGMPKERFSAEFPKEGPSILRIQQVVRGDSAAYFCASSPGTGSTYEQYFGPGTRLTVT.

CDR3 residues: CASSLQNQAFF. CDR3 DNA sequence: TGTGCCAGCAGTCTACAGAACCAAGCTTTCTTT. The chain joins TRBV6-5 to TRBJ1-1; no clear D. The germline V gene has CDR1 MNHEY and CDR2 SVGAGI. V lost 5 bases to trimming and J lost 9 bases, with 10 bases between them. The CDR3 covers 11 residues.

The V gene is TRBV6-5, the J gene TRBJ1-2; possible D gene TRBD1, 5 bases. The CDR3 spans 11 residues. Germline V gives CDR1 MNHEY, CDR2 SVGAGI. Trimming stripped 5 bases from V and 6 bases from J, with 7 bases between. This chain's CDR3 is CASSDRHGYTF. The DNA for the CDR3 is TGTGCCAGCAGTGACAGACATGGCTACACCTTC.

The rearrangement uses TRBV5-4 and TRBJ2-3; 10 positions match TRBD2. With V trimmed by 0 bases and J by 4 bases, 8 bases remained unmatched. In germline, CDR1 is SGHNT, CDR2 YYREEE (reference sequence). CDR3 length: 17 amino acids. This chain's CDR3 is CASSLEAGGRGPDTQYF. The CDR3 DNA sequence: TGTGCCAGCAGCTTGGAAGCGGGGGGGCGGGGCCCAGATACGCAGTATTTT.

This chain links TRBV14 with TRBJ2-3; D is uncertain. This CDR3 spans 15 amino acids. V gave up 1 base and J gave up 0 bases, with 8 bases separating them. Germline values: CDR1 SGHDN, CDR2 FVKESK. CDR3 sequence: CASSQGPYSTDTQYF. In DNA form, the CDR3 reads TGTGCCAGCAGCCAAGGTCCCTACAGCACAGATACGCAGTATTTT.

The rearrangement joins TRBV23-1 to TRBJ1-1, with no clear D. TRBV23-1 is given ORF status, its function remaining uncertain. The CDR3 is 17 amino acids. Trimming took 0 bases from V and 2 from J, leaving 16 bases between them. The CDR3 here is CASSQSLKASGNTEAFF. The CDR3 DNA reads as TGCGCCAGCAGTCAATCCCTGAAGGCGAGCGGTAACACTGAAGCTTTCTTT.

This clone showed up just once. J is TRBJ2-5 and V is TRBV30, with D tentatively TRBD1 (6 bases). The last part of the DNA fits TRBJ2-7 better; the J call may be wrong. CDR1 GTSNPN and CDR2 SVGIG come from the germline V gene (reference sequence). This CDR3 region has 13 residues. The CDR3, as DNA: TGTGCCTGGGATGAAGGACAGTCCTACGAGCAGTACTTC. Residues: CAWDEGQSYEQYF.

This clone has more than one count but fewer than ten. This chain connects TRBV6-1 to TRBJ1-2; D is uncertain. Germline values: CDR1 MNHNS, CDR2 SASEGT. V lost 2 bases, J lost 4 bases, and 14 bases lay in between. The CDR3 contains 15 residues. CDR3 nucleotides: TGTGCCAGCAGTGAAATCCGCGGAGCGGCCTATGGCTACACCTTC. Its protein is CASSEIRGAAYGYTF.

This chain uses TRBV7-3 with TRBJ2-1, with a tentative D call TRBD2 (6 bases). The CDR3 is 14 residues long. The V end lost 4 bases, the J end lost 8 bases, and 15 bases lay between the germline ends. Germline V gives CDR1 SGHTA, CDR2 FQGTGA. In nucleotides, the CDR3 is TGTGCCAGCAGCTCCTCGACTAGGGAATATGAGCAGTTCTTC. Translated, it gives CASSSSTREYEQFF.

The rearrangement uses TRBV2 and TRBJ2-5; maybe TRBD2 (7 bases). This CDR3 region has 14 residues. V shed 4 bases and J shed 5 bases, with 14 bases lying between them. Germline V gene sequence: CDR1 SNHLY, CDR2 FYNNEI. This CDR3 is CASSGRGGQETQYF. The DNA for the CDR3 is TGTGCCAGCAGTGGTAGGGGGGGGCAGGAGACCCAGTACTTC.

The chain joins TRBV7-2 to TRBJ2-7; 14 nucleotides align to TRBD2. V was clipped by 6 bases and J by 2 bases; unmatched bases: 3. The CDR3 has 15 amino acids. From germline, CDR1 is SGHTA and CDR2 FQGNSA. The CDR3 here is CASRQTSGGAYEQYF. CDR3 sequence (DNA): TGTGCCAGCAGACAGACTAGCGGGGGGGCCTACGAGCAGTACTTC.

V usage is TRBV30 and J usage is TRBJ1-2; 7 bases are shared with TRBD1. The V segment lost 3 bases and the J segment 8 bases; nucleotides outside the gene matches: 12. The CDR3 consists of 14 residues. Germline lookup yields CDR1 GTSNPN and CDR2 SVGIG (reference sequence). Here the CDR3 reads CAWSDLNRGIGYTF. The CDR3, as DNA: TGTGCCTGGAGCGATTTGAACAGGGGAATCGGCTACACCTTC.

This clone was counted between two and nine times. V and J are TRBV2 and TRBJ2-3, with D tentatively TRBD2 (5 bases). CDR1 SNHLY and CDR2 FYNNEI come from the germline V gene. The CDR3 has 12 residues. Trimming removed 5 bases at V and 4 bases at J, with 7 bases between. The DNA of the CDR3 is TGTGCCAGCAGTCTAGCACCAGATACGCAGTATTTT. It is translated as CASSLAPDTQYF. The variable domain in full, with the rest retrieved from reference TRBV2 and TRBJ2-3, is EPEVTQTPSHQVTQMGQEVILRCVPISNHLYFYWYRQILGQKVEFLVSFYNNEISEKSEIFDDQFSVERPDGSNFTLKIRSTKLEDSAMYFCASSLAPDTQYFGPGTRLTVL.

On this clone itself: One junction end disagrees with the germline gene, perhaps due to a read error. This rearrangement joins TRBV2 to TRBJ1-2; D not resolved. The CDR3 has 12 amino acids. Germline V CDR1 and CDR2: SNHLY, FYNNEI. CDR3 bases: TGTGCCAGCACTGGCGTGACTACGACGGGATTTTTC. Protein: CASTGVTTTGFF.